What follows are 25 T cell receptor beta chains derived from one specimen sequenced in a study of CD8+ T cells in alopecia areata. Treatment described: oral pan-JAK inhibitor, 5-10 mg twice daily. RNA, once extracted, was reverse transcribed into cDNA for use as the sequencing template. Using immunoSEQ multiplex PCR, the repertoire was profiled, and TCRdb retains in-frame clones only, with some absent. The data contain 180,000 or so clones, 40% to 55% of them singletons. This sample comprised CD8+ T cells sorted from blood, obtained at week 52, from a patient treated with tofacitinib. Receptors were obtained from a human donor with alopecia areata.

This clone was observed a handful of times. This chain uses TRBV9 with TRBJ1-1; D might be TRBD1 (6 bases). In germline, CDR1 is SGDLS, CDR2 YYNGEE. Trimming pared 1 base from V and 2 bases from J, leaving 12 bases between. There are 15 residues in the CDR3. This CDR3 is CASSVSDRPNTEAFF. CDR3 in DNA: TGTGCCAGCAGCGTATCGGACAGACCTAACACTGAAGCTTTCTTT.

This rearrangement joins TRBV5-4 to TRBJ2-6; D is undetermined. Germline loops: CDR1 SGHNT, CDR2 YYREEE (reference sequence). The CDR3 totals 17 residues. The V gene lost 1 base and the J gene lost 0 bases, with 11 bases spanning the gap. The CDR3 loop reads CASSLWARSSGANVLTF. In nucleotides, the CDR3 is TGTGCCAGCAGCTTGTGGGCCAGGAGCTCTGGGGCCAACGTCCTGACTTTC.

The V gene is TRBV11-2, the J gene TRBJ1-4; no clear D gene. CDR1 and CDR2 from the germline V gene are SGHAT and FQNNGV. Deletions cut 7 bases from V and 7 bases from J, with 13 bases between. This CDR3 has 13 residues. CDR3 loop: CASTEGEVEKLFF. In DNA, the CDR3 is TGTGCCAGCACAGAGGGTGAGGTTGAAAAACTGTTTTTT.

This clone was observed a handful of times. The chain has TRBV30 and TRBJ2-7; 11 nucleotides line up with TRBD1. V shed 2 bases and J 3 bases; nucleotides not matched to a gene: 6. This CDR3 comprises 15 residues. The germline gives CDR1 GTSNPN, CDR2 SVGIG (reference sequence). As DNA, the CDR3 is TGTGCCTGGAGTATTGGACAGGGGGCCCTCTACGAGCAGTACTTC. The encoded protein is CAWSIGQGALYEQYF.

As for this clone: A junction end diverges from the germline sequence, so it may reflect a read error. The chain employs TRBV29-1 and TRBJ1-2; D is unresolved. Germline V gene data show CDR1 as SQVTM and CDR2 as ANQGSEA. The CDR3 is made up of 11 amino acids. DNA of the CDR3: TGCAGCGCTGACCCCGGGCAGGTTGAGATCTTC. The encoded protein is CSADPGQVEIF.

This clone has more than one count but fewer than ten. The chain is built from TRBV4-3 and TRBJ2-1; no definite D call. Germline CDR1 LGHNA, CDR2 YSLEER. The V gene lost 0 bases and the J gene lost 0 bases, with 9 bases spanning the gap. This CDR3 comprises 16 residues. In nucleotides, the CDR3 is TGCGCCAGCAGCCAAGATACGGCCAGCTCCTACAATGAGCAGTTCTTC. Translation: CASSQDTASSYNEQFF.

Comments on this clone: A much larger clone lies one base from this, so it may be a read error. The chain links TRBV6-5 to TRBJ2-3; 10 bases line up with TRBD1. Germline CDR1 is MNHEY and CDR2 is SVGAGI. V lost 0 bases and J lost 4; bases outside the gene matches: 1. The CDR3 contains 15 residues. The CDR3 nucleotides read TGTGCCAGCAGTTACTCCGGGACAGGGGCAGATACGCAGTATTTT. This gives the protein CASSYSGTGADTQYF.

This chain uses TRBV30 with TRBJ1-2, with D possibly being TRBD1 (6 bases). Germline values: CDR1 GTSNPN, CDR2 SVGIG (reference sequence). V shed 1 base and J shed 4 bases, with 10 bases lying between them. This CDR3 has 13 residues. The CDR3 sequence is CAWSAGQIYGYTF. The DNA for the CDR3 is TGTGCCTGGAGTGCCGGACAGATCTATGGCTACACCTTC.

The genes are TRBV30 and TRBJ1-5, with TRBD1 matching 8 bases. With 1 base clipped from V and 4 bases from J, the junction kept 3 bases outside the gene matches. CDR1 and CDR2 from the germline V gene are GTSNPN and SVGIG (reference sequence). CDR3 length equals 14 residues. The CDR3 DNA sequence: TGTGCCTGGAGTGGGGACAGGCCAAATCAGCCCCAGCATTTT. This codes for CAWSGDRPNQPQHF.

The chain employs TRBV7-9 and TRBJ2-1; no definite D call. The CDR3 is 12 residues long. V gave up 4 bases and J gave up 9 bases, with 10 bases separating them. Per the germline V gene, CDR1 is SEHNR and CDR2 is FQNEAQ (reference sequence). The CDR3 region is CASSSVGSEQFF. The CDR3, as DNA: TGTGCCAGCAGCTCAGTGGGCAGTGAGCAGTTCTTC. Combining the CDR3 with reference TRBV7-9 and TRBJ2-1 gives the whole variable domain DTGVSQNPRHKITKRGQNVTFRCDPISEHNRLYWYRQTLGQGPEFLTYFQNEAQLEKSRLLSDRFSAERPKGSFSTLEIQRTEQGDSAMYLCASSSVGSEQFFGPGTRLTVL.

This clone was observed a handful of times. The chain combines TRBV11-2 with TRBJ2-2, with 7 bases identical to TRBD2. The germline V gene encodes CDR1 SGHAT and CDR2 FQNNGV. Losses at the gene ends were 3 bases for V and 10 bases for J; bases not matched to a gene: 5. The CDR3 loop spans 13 amino acids. CDR3 protein: CASSFGLVEELFF. The CDR3 coding sequence is TGTGCCAGCAGCTTCGGACTAGTTGAGGAGCTGTTTTTT.

This clone was recorded a few times. V is TRBV21-1 and J is TRBJ1-1. TRBV21-1 is recorded as a pseudogene. This CDR3 region has 10 residues. CDR3 DNA: TGTGCCAGCAAGAACACTGAAGCTTTCTTT. Residues: CASKNTEAFF.

This rearrangement joins TRBV12-5 to TRBJ1-5, with no clear D. The CDR3 is 12 residues long. From germline, CDR1 is LGHNT and CDR2 FRNRAP. The V end lost 1 base, the J end lost 7 bases, and 5 bases lay between the germline ends. In DNA, the CDR3 is TGTGCTAGTGGTTTGGACCGACAGCCCCAGCATTTT. Encoded protein: CASGLDRQPQHF.

This rearrangement joins TRBV7-9 to TRBJ2-1; perhaps TRBD1 as D (6 bases). The CDR3 runs to 18 residues. Trimming stripped 3 bases from V and 0 bases from J, with 18 bases between. CDR1 is SEHNR and CDR2 is FQNEAQ in the germline V gene (reference sequence). The DNA for the CDR3 is TGTGCCAGCAGCTTGGCTTTAGGGGGAAGAAGCTCCTACAATGAGCAGTTCTTC. This sequence encodes CASSLALGGRSSYNEQFF.

DNA for the CDR3: TGTGCCTGGAGTGTAAAGGACGAGCAGTACTTC. Translated, it gives CAWSVKDEQYF. The V call is TRBV30, the J call TRBJ2-7; D not resolved. This CDR3 has 11 residues. Germline CDR1 is GTSNPN and CDR2 is SVGIG (reference sequence). The germline V and J ends were trimmed by 0 bases and 5 bases, with 5 bases remaining between them.

This rearrangement joins TRBV21-1 to TRBJ1-2; TRBD1 is taken as the D call from the table, unchecked against the DNA. TRBV21-1 is an annotated pseudogene. This CDR3 region has 17 residues. CDR3 in amino acids: CASSKNRGLSPLYGYTF. The CDR3 DNA reads TGTGCCAGCAGCAAAAACAGGGGGCTTTCTCCCCTCTATGGCTACACCTTC.

V is TRBV29-1 and J is TRBJ2-3, with 8 nucleotides matching TRBD1. The germline V gene has CDR1 SQVTM and CDR2 ANQGSEA. This CDR3 is 14 amino acids long. V dropped 1 base and J dropped 0; count of bases not matched to a gene: 0. As DNA, the CDR3 is TGCAGCGTTGAAGGGGACAGGAGCACAGATACGCAGTATTTT. This translates into CSVEGDRSTDTQYF.

This clone was seen a handful of times. The chain uses TRBV7-9 and TRBJ2-2; a possible D gene is TRBD1 (6 bases). This CDR3 contains 16 residues. Trimming took 5 bases from V and 4 from J, leaving 17 bases between them. Germline CDR1 is SEHNR and CDR2 is FQNEAQ (reference sequence). The CDR3 DNA reads TGTGCCAGCAGCCTCCCCACAGGGAAGGGCACCGGGGAGCTGTTTTTT. Amino acid sequence: CASSLPTGKGTGELFF.

This clone has only a few counts. The junction and the germline gene differ at one end; a read error may be behind it. The V and J genes are TRBV19 and TRBJ2-2; 7 bases match TRBD2. This CDR3 has 14 amino acids. Germline V gene sequence: CDR1 LNHDA, CDR2 SQIVND (reference sequence). DNA of the CDR3: TGTGCCAGTACCTGGGGAGGGGCCAACGTGGAGGTGTTTTTT. Translating it yields CASTWGGANVEVFF.

The rearrangement joins TRBV7-9 to TRBJ2-3; D assignment may be TRBD1 or TRBD2 (5 bases each). Trimming shortened V by 3 bases and J by 1 base, and 17 bases separated the two germline ends. CDR1 and CDR2 (germline): SEHNR, FQNEAQ (reference sequence). The CDR3 extends over 17 amino acids. The CDR3 nucleotides read TGTGCCAGCAGCTTGGGGAGCGAGGGGCGCGGCACAGATACGCAGTATTTT. Translated, it gives CASSLGSEGRGTDTQYF.

This sequence joins TRBV14 and TRBJ2-7, with D maybe TRBD1 (7 bases). V dropped 2 bases and J dropped 3 bases, with 14 bases sitting between them. This CDR3 has 15 amino acids. The germline gives CDR1 SGHDN, CDR2 FVKESK. The CDR3 DNA reads TGTGCCAGCAGCCAATACGCGGGACAGTACTACGAGCAGTACTTC. It encodes CASSQYAGQYYEQYF.

Details on this clone: The sample holds other DNA sequences that translate to the same CDR3. The gene calls are TRBV2 and TRBJ2-7; 7 bases map to TRBD2. The CDR3 consists of 12 residues. Germline V gives CDR1 SNHLY, CDR2 FYNNEI. V was clipped by 9 bases and J by 1 base; unmatched bases: 3. The CDR3 DNA reads as TGTGCCAGTACCGGGGGGTCCTACGAGCAGTACTTC. This encodes CASTGGSYEQYF.

The rearrangement joins TRBV27 to TRBJ1-1, with 8 nucleotides matching TRBD1. Germline CDR1 is MNHEY and CDR2 is SMNVEV (reference sequence). V dropped 5 bases and J dropped 1; count of bases not matched to a gene: 18. The length of the CDR3 is 19 residues. The CDR3 region has the DNA TGTGCCAGCAGTCCCAACCCAAGGACAGGGCCTTTTACGAACACTGAAGCTTTCTTT. It encodes CASSPNPRTGPFTNTEAFF.

This rearrangement joins TRBV27 to TRBJ1-4; 8 bases line up with TRBD1. CDR1 is MNHEY, CDR2 SMNVEV, per germline (reference sequence). CDR3 length equals 15 residues. Unmatched junction bases numbered 9, after V lost 5 bases and J lost 7 bases. The CDR3 DNA reads as TGTGCCAGCAGTCCCTGGACAGGGTGGGGTGAAAAACTGTTTTTT. This gives the protein CASSPWTGWGEKLFF.

V usage is TRBV30 and J usage is TRBJ2-3, with D uncertain. The length of the CDR3 is 12 residues. V dropped 7 bases and J dropped 0 bases, with 8 bases sitting between them. CDR1 is GTSNPN and CDR2 is SVGIG in the germline V gene (reference sequence). In DNA, the CDR3 is TGTGCCTCCTATACTAGCACAGATACGCAGTATTTT. Protein: CASYTSTDTQYF.